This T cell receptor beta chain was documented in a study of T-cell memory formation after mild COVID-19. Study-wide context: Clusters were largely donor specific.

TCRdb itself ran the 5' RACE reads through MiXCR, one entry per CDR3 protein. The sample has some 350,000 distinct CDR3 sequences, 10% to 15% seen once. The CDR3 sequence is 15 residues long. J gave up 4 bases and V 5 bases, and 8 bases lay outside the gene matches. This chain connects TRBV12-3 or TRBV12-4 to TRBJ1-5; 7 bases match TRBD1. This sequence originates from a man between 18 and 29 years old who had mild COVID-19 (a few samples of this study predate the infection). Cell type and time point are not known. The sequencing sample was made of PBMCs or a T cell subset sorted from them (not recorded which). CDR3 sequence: CASSAGGQNNQPQHF. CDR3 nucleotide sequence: TGTGCCAGCAGTGCAGGGGGACAGAATAATCAGCCCCAGCATTTT.